This T cell receptor beta chain is from a study of blood T cell repertoires in COVID-19. Overall study: Sources were T cells, B-cell-depleted T cells, or PBMCs; the material itself was cDNA or gDNA.

V was pared by 0 bases and J by 1 base, with 13 bases of the junction left unmatched. The CDR3 sequence is 19 residues long. From germline, CDR1 is SGHTA and CDR2 FQGTGA. Individuals aged roughly 18 to 95 years were recruited from fewer than 30 US areas. Cohort placement rested on clinical history that participants reported themselves. TCRdb's copy holds only in-frame clones and misses some; the assay was immunoSEQ multiplex PCR. This table has almost 400,000 clones, around nine tenths appearing once. This clone was counted a single time. The chain uses TRBV7-3 and TRBJ2-5; 8 nucleotides align to TRBD1. The TCR sequence derives from a woman in her 30s who had recovered from COVID-19. Sequencing input: PBMCs or T cells enriched from blood (not recorded which). CDR3 sequence reads: CASSLTAITGQASQETQYF. The CDR3, as DNA: TGTGCCAGCAGCTTAACGGCCATTACGGGACAGGCGTCCCAAGAGACCCAGTACTTC.